This is a list of T cell receptor beta chains from one sample in a study of blood T cell repertoires in COVID-19. Sequenced by immunoSEQ multiplex PCR; TCRdb stores in-frame clones only, minus some. Of about 70,000 clones in the sample, over 70% were seen once. Sequencing used peripheral blood. The receptors were sampled from a man in his sixties or seventies with acute or convalescent COVID-19. The CDR3 runs from the conserved cysteine through the conserved F or W. The D gene is left open where the match is weak. Part of the rows lack a size; the others show once, few, many or a class for expanded clones.

j_call v_call clone_size d_call cdr3_aa cdr3_nt
TRBJ2-2 TRBV24-1 NA NA CATKTGVTGELFF TGTGCCACCAAGACAGGAGTCACCGGGGAGCTGTTTTTT
TRBJ1-2 TRBV7-9 NA NA CASRPGGYGYTF TGTGCCAGCAGGCCCGGGGGCTATGGCTACACCTTC
TRBJ2-6 TRBV19 NA TRBD2 CASSIWGGEGISGANVLTF TGTGCCAGTAGTATATGGGGAGGGGAGGGGATCTCTGGGGCCAACGTCCTGACTTTC
TRBJ1-6 TRBV28 NA NA CASSPTLLGVNSPLHF TGTGCCAGCAGTCCGACCTTGCTCGGGGTTAATTCACCCCTCCACTTT
TRBJ2-2 TRBV5-1 NA TRBD1 CASSLERQGGTGELFF TGCGCCAGCAGTTTGGAACGACAGGGTGGAACCGGGGAGCTGTTTTTT
TRBJ1-1 TRBV7-9 NA NA CASGVTKVYTEAFF TGTGCCAGCGGCGTAACTAAGGTGTACACTGAAGCTTTCTTT
TRBJ1-4 TRBV3-1/TRBV3-2 NA NA CASSQAGGPNEKLFF TGTGCCAGCAGCCAAGCGGGGGGCCCTAATGAAAAACTGTTTTTT
TRBJ1-2 TRBV5-1 NA TRBD1 CASSQTGDLYGYTF TGCGCCAGCAGCCAGACAGGGGACCTCTATGGCTACACCTTC
TRBJ2-1 TRBV19 NA NA CASSIGGFYNEQFF TGTGCCAGTAGTATTGGCGGCTTCTACAATGAGCAGTTCTTC
TRBJ2-4 TRBV28 NA TRBD1 CASSAGGEAKNIQYF TGTGCCAGCAGCGCAGGGGGCGAGGCCAAAAACATTCAGTACTTC
TRBJ2-2 TRBV5-1 NA TRBD2 CASSLTAGGPTGELFF TGCGCCAGCAGCTTGACGGCGGGAGGGCCGACCGGGGAGCTGTTTTTT
TRBJ2-1 TRBV20-1 NA TRBD2 CSASLAGGPTEQFF TGCAGTGCTAGTCTTGCGGGAGGGCCAACAGAGCAGTTCTTC
TRBJ2-7 TRBV28 NA TRBD2 CASSLGLAGGYEQYF TGTGCCAGCAGTTTAGGACTAGCGGGAGGCTACGAGCAGTACTTC
TRBJ1-1 TRBV7-9 NA NA CASSPQASNTEAFF TGTGCCAGCAGCCCTCAGGCGTCGAACACTGAAGCTTTCTTT
TRBJ1-6 TRBV7-9 NA TRBD1 CASSWDRAFNSPLHF TGTGCCAGCAGCTGGGACAGGGCCTTCAATTCACCCCTCCACTTT
TRBJ2-2 TRBV10-2 NA TRBD1 CASRGQGGGELFF TGCGCCAGCAGGGGACAGGGCGGCGGGGAGCTGTTTTTT
TRBJ1-3 TRBV19 few NA CASRLYVSGSGNTIYF TGTGCCAGTAGGTTGTACGTCTCGGGGTCTGGAAACACCATATATTTT
TRBJ2-1 TRBV7-3 NA TRBD1 CASSFGQGAYNEQFF TGTGCCAGCAGCTTCGGCCAGGGGGCCTACAATGAGCAGTTCTTC
TRBJ2-7 TRBV6-2/TRBV6-3 NA NA CASSRYREYSYEQYF TGTGCCAGCAGTCGATACCGGGAGTACTCCTACGAGCAGTACTTC
TRBJ2-5 TRBV28 few NA CASQKGGQETQYF TGTGCCAGTCAAAAGGGAGGCCAAGAGACCCAGTACTTC
TRBJ1-2 TRBV6-2/TRBV6-3 NA NA CASSYLPTYGYTF TGTGCCAGCAGTTACTTGCCTACCTATGGCTACACCTTC
TRBJ2-7 TRBV5-5 NA TRBD2 CASSSLAGVRRGEQYF TGTGCCAGCAGCTCTCTAGCGGGAGTTAGGCGAGGGGAGCAGTACTTC
TRBJ1-2 TRBV27 NA NA CASSLEPIPNYGYTF TGTGCCAGCAGTTTGGAGCCCATCCCGAACTATGGCTACACCTTC
TRBJ2-3 TRBV4-2 NA NA CASSQLVDWLTDTQYF TGTGCCAGCAGCCAATTGGTGGACTGGCTCACAGATACGCAGTATTTT
TRBJ1-5 TRBV25-1 NA NA CASGRDSNQPQHF TGTGCCAGCGGACGGGATAGCAATCAGCCCCAGCATTTT
TRBJ2-1 TRBV9 once TRBD2 CASSPRLALGNEQFF TGTGCCAGCAGCCCGAGACTAGCACTGGGTAATGAGCAGTTCTTC
TRBJ2-1 TRBV28 NA TRBD2 CASSALAGYNEQFF TGTGCCAGCAGTGCGTTAGCGGGCTACAATGAGCAGTTCTTC
TRBJ2-3 TRBV4-2 once NA CASSQESGTDTQYF TGTGCCAGCAGCCAAGAATCCGGGACAGATACGCAGTATTTT
TRBJ2-7 TRBV28 NA NA CASSPGGESREQYF TGTGCCAGCAGTCCAGGAGGGGAGTCGAGGGAGCAGTACTTC